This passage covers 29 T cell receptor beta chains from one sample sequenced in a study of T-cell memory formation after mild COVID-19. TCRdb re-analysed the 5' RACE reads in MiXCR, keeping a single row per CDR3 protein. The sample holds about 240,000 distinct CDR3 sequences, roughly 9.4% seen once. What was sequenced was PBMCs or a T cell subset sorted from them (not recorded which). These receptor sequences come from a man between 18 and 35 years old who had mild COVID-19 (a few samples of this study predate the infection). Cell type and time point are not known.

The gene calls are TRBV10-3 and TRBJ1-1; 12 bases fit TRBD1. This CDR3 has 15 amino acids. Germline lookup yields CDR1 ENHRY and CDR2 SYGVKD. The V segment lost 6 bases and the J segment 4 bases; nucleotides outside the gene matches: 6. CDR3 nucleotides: TGTGCCATCAGCCGGGACAGGGGGCGTAGCACTGAAGCTTTCTTT. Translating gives CAISRDRGRSTEAFF.

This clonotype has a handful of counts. This chain's CDR3 is CASSFWGGRQFF. The CDR3 DNA reads TGCGCCAGCAGCTTTTGGGGGGGCAGGCAGTTCTTC. V and J are TRBV5-1 and TRBJ2-1, with D possibly being TRBD2 (7 bases). Germline-derived CDR1 and CDR2 are SGHRS and YFSETQ. Trimming left V 2 bases short and J 12 bases short, with 12 bases between. The CDR3 covers 12 residues.

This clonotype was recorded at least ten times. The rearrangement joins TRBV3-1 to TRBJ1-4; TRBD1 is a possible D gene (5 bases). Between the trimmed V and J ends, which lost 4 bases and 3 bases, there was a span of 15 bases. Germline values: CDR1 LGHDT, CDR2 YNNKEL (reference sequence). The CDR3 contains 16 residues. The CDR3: CASSPYPRRANEKLFF. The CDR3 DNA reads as TGTGCCAGCAGCCCCTATCCCCGCAGGGCTAATGAAAAACTGTTTTTT.

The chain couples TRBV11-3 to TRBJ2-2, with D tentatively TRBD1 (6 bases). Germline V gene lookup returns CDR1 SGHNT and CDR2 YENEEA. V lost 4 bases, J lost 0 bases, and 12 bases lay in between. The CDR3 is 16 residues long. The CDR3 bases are TGTGCCAGCAGCTACCGACAGGTCGCGAACACCGGGGAGCTGTTTTTT. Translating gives CASSYRQVANTGELFF.

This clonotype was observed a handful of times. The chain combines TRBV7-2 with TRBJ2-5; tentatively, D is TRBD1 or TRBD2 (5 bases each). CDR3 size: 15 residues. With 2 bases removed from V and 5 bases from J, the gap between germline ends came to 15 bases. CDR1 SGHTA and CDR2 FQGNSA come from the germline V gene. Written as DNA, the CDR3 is TGTGCCAGCAGCTTATTGGGGACGACGAGGGAGACCCAGTACTTC. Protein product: CASSLLGTTRETQYF.

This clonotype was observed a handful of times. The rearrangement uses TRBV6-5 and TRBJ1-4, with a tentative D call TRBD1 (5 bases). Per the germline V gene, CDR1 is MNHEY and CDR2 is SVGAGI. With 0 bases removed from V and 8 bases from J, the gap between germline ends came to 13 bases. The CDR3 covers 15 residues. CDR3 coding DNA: TGTGCCAGCAGTTACTCAGGCAGGGAAGACGAAAAACTGTTTTTT. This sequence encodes CASSYSGREDEKLFF.

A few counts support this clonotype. CDR3 sequence reads: CASSLLTGTDSNQPQHF. In DNA form, the CDR3 reads TGTGCCAGCAGCTTACTTACCGGGACAGATAGCAATCAGCCCCAGCATTTT. V and J are TRBV5-5 and TRBJ1-5; TRBD1 aligns across 7 bases. V shed 2 bases and J 0 bases; nucleotides not matched to a gene: 8. Germline loops: CDR1 SGHKS, CDR2 YYEKEE (reference sequence). This CDR3 is built from 17 residues.

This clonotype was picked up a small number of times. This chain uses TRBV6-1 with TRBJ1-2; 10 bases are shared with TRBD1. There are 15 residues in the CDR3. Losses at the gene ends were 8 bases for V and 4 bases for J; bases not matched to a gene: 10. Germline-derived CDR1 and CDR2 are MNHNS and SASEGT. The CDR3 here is CASDGQGGTSYGYTF. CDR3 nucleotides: TGTGCCAGCGATGGACAGGGGGGTACCTCCTATGGCTACACCTTC.

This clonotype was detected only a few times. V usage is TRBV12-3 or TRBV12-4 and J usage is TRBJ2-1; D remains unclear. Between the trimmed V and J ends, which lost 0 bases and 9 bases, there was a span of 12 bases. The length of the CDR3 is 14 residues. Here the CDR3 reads CASSLALVTSEQFF. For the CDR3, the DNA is TGTGCCAGCAGTTTAGCGCTAGTTACATCTGAGCAGTTCTTC.

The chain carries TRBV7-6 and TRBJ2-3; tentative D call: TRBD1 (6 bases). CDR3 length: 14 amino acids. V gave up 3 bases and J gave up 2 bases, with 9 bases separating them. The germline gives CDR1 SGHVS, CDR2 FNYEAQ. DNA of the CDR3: TGTGCCAGCAGCTTGCAGGGGCTCACAGATACGCAGTATTTT. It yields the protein CASSLQGLTDTQYF.

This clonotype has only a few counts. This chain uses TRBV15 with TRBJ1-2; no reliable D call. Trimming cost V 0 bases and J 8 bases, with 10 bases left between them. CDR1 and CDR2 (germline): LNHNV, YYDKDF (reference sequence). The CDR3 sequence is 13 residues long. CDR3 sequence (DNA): TGTGCCACCAGCAGAGACAAGAATGGCGGCTACACCTTC. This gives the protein CATSRDKNGGYTF.

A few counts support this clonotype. CDR3 in amino acids: CASSLGGRQSNSPLHF. The CDR3 DNA follows: TGTGCCAGCAGCTTAGGGGGCCGCCAGAGTAATTCACCCCTCCACTTT. The V and J genes are TRBV7-2 and TRBJ1-6, with a weak D call TRBD1 (5 bases). The V and J ends lost 1 base and 6 bases respectively, with 13 bases between them. The CDR3 length is 16 residues. Germline assignment: CDR1 SGHTA and CDR2 FQGNSA.

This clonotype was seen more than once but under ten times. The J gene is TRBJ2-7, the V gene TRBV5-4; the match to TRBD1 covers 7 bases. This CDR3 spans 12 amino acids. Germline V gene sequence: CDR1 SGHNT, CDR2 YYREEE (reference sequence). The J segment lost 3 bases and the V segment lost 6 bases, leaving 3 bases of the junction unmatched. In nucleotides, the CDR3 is TGTGCCAGCAACCGGGACAGCTACGAGCAGTACTTC. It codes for CASNRDSYEQYF. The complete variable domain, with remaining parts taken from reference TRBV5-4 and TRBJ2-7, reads ETGVTQSPTHLIKTRGQQVTLRCSSQSGHNTVSWYQQALGQGPQFIFQYYREEENGRGNFPPRFSGLQFPNYSSELNVNALELDDSALYLCASNRDSYEQYFGPGTRLTVT.

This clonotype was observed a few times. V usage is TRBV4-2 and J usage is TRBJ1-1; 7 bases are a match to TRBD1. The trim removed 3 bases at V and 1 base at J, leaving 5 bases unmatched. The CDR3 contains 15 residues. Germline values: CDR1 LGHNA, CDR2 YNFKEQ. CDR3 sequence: CASSQLAGGNTEAFF. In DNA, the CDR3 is TGTGCCAGCAGCCAGTTGGCAGGGGGGAACACTGAAGCTTTCTTT.

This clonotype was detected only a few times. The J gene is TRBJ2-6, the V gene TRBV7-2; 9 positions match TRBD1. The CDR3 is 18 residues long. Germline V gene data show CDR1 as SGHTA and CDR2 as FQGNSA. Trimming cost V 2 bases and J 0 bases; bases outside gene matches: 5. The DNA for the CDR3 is TGTGCCAGCAGCTTATACGGGACAGGGTTCTCTGGGGCCAACGTCCTGACTTTC. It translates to CASSLYGTGFSGANVLTF.

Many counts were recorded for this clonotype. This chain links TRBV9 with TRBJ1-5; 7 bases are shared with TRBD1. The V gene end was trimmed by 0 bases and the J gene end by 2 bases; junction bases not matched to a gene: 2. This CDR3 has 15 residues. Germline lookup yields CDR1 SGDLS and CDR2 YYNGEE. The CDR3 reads CASSVGQGGNQPQHF. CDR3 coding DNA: TGTGCCAGCAGCGTAGGGCAGGGGGGCAATCAGCCCCAGCATTTT.

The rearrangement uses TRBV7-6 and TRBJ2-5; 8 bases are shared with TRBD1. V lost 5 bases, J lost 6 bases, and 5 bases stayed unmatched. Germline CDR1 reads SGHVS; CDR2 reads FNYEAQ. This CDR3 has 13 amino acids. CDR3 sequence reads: CASSQGQGQTQYF. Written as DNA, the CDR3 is TGTGCCAGCAGCCAAGGACAGGGACAGACCCAGTACTTC.

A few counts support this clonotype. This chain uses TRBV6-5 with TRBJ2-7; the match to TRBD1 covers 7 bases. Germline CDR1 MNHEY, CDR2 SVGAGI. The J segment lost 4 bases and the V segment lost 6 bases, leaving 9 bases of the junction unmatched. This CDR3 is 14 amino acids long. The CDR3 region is CASRPTGARYEQYF. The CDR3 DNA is TGTGCCAGCAGACCCACAGGGGCTCGGTACGAGCAGTACTTC.

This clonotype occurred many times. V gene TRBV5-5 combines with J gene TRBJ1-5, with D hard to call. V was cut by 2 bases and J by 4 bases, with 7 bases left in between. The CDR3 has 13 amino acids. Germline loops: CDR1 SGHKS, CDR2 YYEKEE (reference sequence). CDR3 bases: TGTGCCAGCAGCTTAGTGGGGAATCAGCCCCAGCATTTT. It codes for CASSLVGNQPQHF.

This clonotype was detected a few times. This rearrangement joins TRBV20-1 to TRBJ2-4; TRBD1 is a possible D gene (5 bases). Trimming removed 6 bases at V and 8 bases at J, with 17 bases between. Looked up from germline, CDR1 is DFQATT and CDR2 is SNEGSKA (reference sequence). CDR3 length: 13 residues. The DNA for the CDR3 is TGCAGTGCCCCCAGGGTCTGGAGTGACATTCAGTACTTC. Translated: CSAPRVWSDIQYF.

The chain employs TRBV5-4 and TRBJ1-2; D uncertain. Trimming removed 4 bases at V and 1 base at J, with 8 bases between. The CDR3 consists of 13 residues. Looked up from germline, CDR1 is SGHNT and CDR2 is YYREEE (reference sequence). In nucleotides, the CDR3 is TGTGCCAGCAGCCTCGTGGATAACTATGGCTACACCTTC. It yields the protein CASSLVDNYGYTF.

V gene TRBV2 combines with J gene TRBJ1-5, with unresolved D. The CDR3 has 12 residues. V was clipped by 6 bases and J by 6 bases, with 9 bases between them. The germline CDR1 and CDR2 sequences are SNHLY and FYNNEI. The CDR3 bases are TGTGCCAGCAGGCCCTTAGGTCAGCCCCAGCATTTT. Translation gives CASRPLGQPQHF.

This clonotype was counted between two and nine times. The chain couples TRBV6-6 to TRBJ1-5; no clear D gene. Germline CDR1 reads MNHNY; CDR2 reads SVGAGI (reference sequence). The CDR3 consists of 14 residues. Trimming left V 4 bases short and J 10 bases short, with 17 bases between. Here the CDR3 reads CASSSSSRSVPQHF. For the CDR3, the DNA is TGTGCCAGCAGTTCATCAAGTAGGTCTGTCCCCCAGCATTTT.

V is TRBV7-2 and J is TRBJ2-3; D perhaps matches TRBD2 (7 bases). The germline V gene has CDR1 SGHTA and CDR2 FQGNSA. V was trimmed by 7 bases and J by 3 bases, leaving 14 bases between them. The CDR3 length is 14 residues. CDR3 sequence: CASNGGPWTDTQYF. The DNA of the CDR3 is TGTGCCAGCAACGGGGGGCCTTGGACAGATACGCAGTATTTT.

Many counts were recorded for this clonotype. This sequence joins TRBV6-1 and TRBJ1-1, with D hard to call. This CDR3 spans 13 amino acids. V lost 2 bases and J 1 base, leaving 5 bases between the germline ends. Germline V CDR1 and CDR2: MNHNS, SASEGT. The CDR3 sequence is CASSESGNTEAFF. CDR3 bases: TGTGCCAGCAGTGAATCCGGGAACACTGAAGCTTTCTTT.

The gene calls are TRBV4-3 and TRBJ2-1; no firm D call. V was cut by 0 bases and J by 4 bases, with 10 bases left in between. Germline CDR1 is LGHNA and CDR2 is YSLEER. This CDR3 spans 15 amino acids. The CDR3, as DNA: TGCGCCAGCAGCCAAGAGGGGTTTCCTTACAATGAGCAGTTCTTC. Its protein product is CASSQEGFPYNEQFF.

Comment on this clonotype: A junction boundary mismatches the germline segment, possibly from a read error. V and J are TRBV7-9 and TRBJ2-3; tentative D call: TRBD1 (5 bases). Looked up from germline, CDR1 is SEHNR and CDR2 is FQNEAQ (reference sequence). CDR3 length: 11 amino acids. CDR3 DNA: TGTGCCAGCAGCGAAGAGCAGGGAAGACATTTT. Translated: CASSEEQGRHF. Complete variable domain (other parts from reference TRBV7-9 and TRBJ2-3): DTGVSQNPRHKITKRGQNVTFRCDPISEHNRLYWYRQTLGQGPEFLTYFQNEAQLEKSRLLSDRFSAERPKGSFSTLEIQRTEQGDSAMYLCASSEEQGRHFGPGTRLTVL.

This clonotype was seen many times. For the CDR3, the DNA is TGTGCCAGCAGTTTATCAGGGGGCGCGCGGAATGAAAAACTGTTTTTT. The encoded protein is CASSLSGGARNEKLFF. The J gene is TRBJ1-4, the V gene TRBV12-3 or TRBV12-4; 8 bases agree with TRBD1. Losses at the gene ends were 2 bases for V and 5 bases for J; bases not matched to a gene: 7. This CDR3 spans 16 amino acids.

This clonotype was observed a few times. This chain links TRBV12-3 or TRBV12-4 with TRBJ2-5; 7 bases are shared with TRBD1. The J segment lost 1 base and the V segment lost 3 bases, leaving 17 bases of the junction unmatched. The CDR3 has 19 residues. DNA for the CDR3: TGTGCCAGCAGTTTCGGTAGGAACGGTTACAGGGGATCCCAAGAGACCCAGTACTTC. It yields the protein CASSFGRNGYRGSQETQYF.